Sequencing of this T cell receptor beta chain was carried out in a study of CD8 T cells in Susac syndrome. RNA in amounts of about 0.45 to 1 ug was reverse transcribed with random hexamers. Amplification of TCR beta CDR3 across 54 Vbeta and 13 Jbeta was performed with immunoSEQ multiplex PCR. A single record per CDR3 protein comes from TCRdb applying MiXCR to the immunoSEQ multiplex PCR reads. The sample holds about 90,000 distinct CDR3 sequences, 90% to 95% seen once. Germline V gene sequence: CDR1 SGDLS, CDR2 YYNGEE. This CDR3 contains 15 residues. V was trimmed by 2 bases and J by 2 bases, leaving 12 bases between them. It was negative isolation that provided the CD8+ and CD4+ T cells, whereas TEMRA cells were enriched by FACS.

This receptor was taken from a human donor in good health. Source material: CD8+ T cells from PBMCs. J is TRBJ2-3 and V is TRBV9; D may be TRBD2 (5 bases). The CDR3 DNA follows: TGTGCCAGCAGCGTGTGGAGCGGCCTCACAGATACGCAGTATTTT. It yields the protein CASSVWSGLTDTQYF. Full variable domain (rest looked up from reference TRBV9 and TRBJ2-3): DSGVTQTPKHLITATGQRVTLRCSPRSGDLSVYWYQQSLDQGLQFLIQYYNGEERAKGNILERFSAQQFPDLHSELNLSSLELGDSALYFCASSVWSGLTDTQYFGPGTRLTVL.